The rows below give T cell receptor beta chains drawn from one sample of a study of cytomegalovirus exposure and HLA in healthy donors. Assay used: immunoSEQ multiplex PCR; TCRdb lists only in-frame clones, some missing. The table has about 180,000 clones, almost 80% seen once; the top ten hold approximately 6%. Specimen: PBMCs. The receptor source for this set is a man in his forties or fifties in good health and CMV-seropositive. The CDR3 runs from the conserved cysteine through the conserved F or W. The order of the fields is V gene, clone size, D gene, J gene, CDR3 DNA, CDR3 protein. D genes are given only for firm matches. Only part of the rows carry a size: once, few, many, or a class if the clone is expanded.

TRBV11-3,.,.,TRBJ1-2,TGTGCCAGCAGCTTAGATCCCAGGGCAGGCTACACCTTC,CASSLDPRAGYTF
TRBV6-1,.,.,TRBJ1-1,TGTGCCAGCAGTGAAGCACGACGCGGCACTGAAGCTTTCTTT,CASSEARRGTEAFF
TRBV5-1,few,TRBD1,TRBJ2-1,TGCGCCAGCAGCTTGCAGCAGGGGGCCTACAATGAGCAGTTCTTC,CASSLQQGAYNEQFF
TRBV5-4,.,.,TRBJ1-1,TGTGCCAGCAGCTTGACAGTCAACACTGAAGCTTTCTTT,CASSLTVNTEAFF
TRBV11-3,.,.,TRBJ2-5,TGTGCCAGCAGCCCCCGCGCCCAAGAGACCCAGTACTTC,CASSPRAQETQYF
TRBV27,.,.,TRBJ2-1,TGTGCCAGCAGTCCCCTAGGATCGGGGTACAATGAGCAGTTCTTC,CASSPLGSGYNEQFF
TRBV5-1,.,.,TRBJ2-2,TGCGCCAGCAGCCCTACGGGACAGAACACCGGGGAGCTGTTTTTT,CASSPTGQNTGELFF
TRBV7-9,.,TRBD2,TRBJ2-5,TGTGCCAGCAGCGCCCACAGCGGGAGTCCTTCGAACGTTCGAGAGACCCAGTACTTC,CASSAHSGSPSNVRETQYF
TRBV18,.,.,TRBJ2-3,TGTGCCAGCTCACCAGAGATAACAGATACGCAGTATTTT,CASSPEITDTQYF
TRBV4-1,.,TRBD2,TRBJ2-1,TGCGCCAGCAGCCCGGGACTAGCCGAATACAATGAGCAGTTCTTC,CASSPGLAEYNEQFF
TRBV5-6,.,.,TRBJ1-4,TGTGCCAGCAGCCTACAGGGAGTATTAGATGAAAAACTGTTTTTT,CASSLQGVLDEKLFF
TRBV9,.,TRBD1,TRBJ1-4,TGTGCCAGCAGCGAGAGGACAGGGTCGAGGGAAAAACTGTTTTTT,CASSERTGSREKLFF
TRBV19,.,TRBD1,TRBJ2-3,TGTGCCAGTAGTATGGGGGACAGGTACACAGATACGCAGTATTTT,CASSMGDRYTDTQYF
TRBV10-2,.,.,TRBJ1-1,TGCGCCAGCACCTCAAAGCGGAATTTGAACACTGAAGCTTTCTTT,CASTSKRNLNTEAFF
TRBV27,once,TRBD1,TRBJ2-5,TGTGCCAGCCAGGACAGGTCGCGCCAAGAGACCCAGTACTTC,CASQDRSRQETQYF
TRBV9,.,TRBD1,TRBJ1-1,TGTGCCAGCAGCGATGACAGGGGGCTGAACACTGAAGCTTTCTTT,CASSDDRGLNTEAFF
TRBV29-1,once,.,TRBJ2-7,TGCAGCGTGGATTTGGGGAGAGCAGGCTACGAGCAGTACTTC,CSVDLGRAGYEQYF
TRBV15,.,TRBD2,TRBJ2-1,TGTGCCACCAGCATTAGCGGGAGTTCGGATGAGCAGTTCTTC,CATSISGSSDEQFF
TRBV5-1,.,.,TRBJ1-5,TGCGCCAGCAGCTTGTCAGGGCTTAATCAGCCCCAGCATTTT,CASSLSGLNQPQHF
TRBV5-1,few,.,TRBJ1-1,TGCGCCAGCAGCCCCGATGTCAGGGCTGGTACTGAAGCTTTCTTT,CASSPDVRAGTEAFF
TRBV6-1,few,TRBD1,TRBJ1-1,TGTGCCAGCAGCCTACAGGGGGCAGGCAACACTGAAGCTTTCTTT,CASSLQGAGNTEAFF
TRBV19,.,TRBD1,TRBJ1-5,TGTGCCAGTAATCCAGACGAGGGACAGGGCCCCTTAAATCAGCCCCAGCATTTT,CASNPDEGQGPLNQPQHF
TRBV30,.,.,TRBJ1-2,TGTGCCTGGAGTGTACCAGGAGGCTATGGCTACACCTTC,CAWSVPGGYGYTF
TRBV19,.,TRBD2,TRBJ2-5,TGTGCCAGTAGTGCAGGACTAGCGGGAGGGCCCTCAGGGACCCAGTACTTC,CASSAGLAGGPSGTQYF
TRBV19,.,TRBD1,TRBJ2-6,TGTGCCAGTAGTATCGGGCAGGGGGCGTATTCTGGGGCCAACGTCCTGACTTTC,CASSIGQGAYSGANVLTF
TRBV7-6,.,TRBD2,TRBJ2-1,TGTGCCAGCAGCTTAAGTTTTGGGACTAGCGGCGTCAATGAGCAGTTCTTC,CASSLSFGTSGVNEQFF
TRBV7-2,.,TRBD2,TRBJ2-7,TGTGCCAGCAGCTTTAGCGGGTCGTCCTACGAGCAGTACTTC,CASSFSGSSYEQYF
TRBV29-1,.,TRBD1,TRBJ1-5,TGCAGCGTAGTACAGGGGAGCGGTCAGCCCCAGCATTTT,CSVVQGSGQPQHF
TRBV6-1,.,TRBD2,TRBJ2-1,TGTGCCAGCAGTGGGCCCCCGGGACTAGCGGGGGGCTCCTACAATGAGCAGTTCTTC,CASSGPPGLAGGSYNEQFF
TRBV21-1,.,.,TRBJ2-7,TGTGCCACCCACGGGTCAGGGGCCGAGCAGTACTTC,CATHGSGAEQYF
TRBV5-1,.,TRBD2,TRBJ2-5,TGCGCCAGCAGCCCACCGGGACTAGGGGAGGAGACCCAGTACTTC,CASSPPGLGEETQYF
TRBV4-1,.,TRBD2,TRBJ2-3,TGCGCCAGCAGCCCTAGTGGGCGGGAGGGCCGAGATACGCAGTATTTT,CASSPSGREGRDTQYF
TRBV28,.,.,TRBJ1-2,TGTGCCAGCAGTTTACAGGGTTTGGGGGGCTACACCTTC,CASSLQGLGGYTF
TRBV7-9,.,TRBD1,TRBJ1-1,TGTGCCAGCAGCTTCTCAGGGGGCGGACAGACTGAAGCTTTCTTT,CASSFSGGGQTEAFF
TRBV7-9,.,TRBD1,TRBJ2-7,TGTGCCAGCAGCCTGGACAGGCCTCCCTACGAGCAGTACTTC,CASSLDRPPYEQYF
TRBV14,.,.,TRBJ1-2,TGTGCCAGCAGCCAACAGGGTGAGGTGTATGGCTACACCTTC,CASSQQGEVYGYTF
TRBV5-1,few,.,TRBJ2-6,TGCGCCAGCAGCCCGGGTGGAACTGGGGCCAACGGCCTGACTTTC,CASSPGGTGANGLTF
TRBV7-6,.,TRBD1,TRBJ2-3,TGTGCCAGCAGCCAAAGGGACAGGGGTCCAGATACGCAGTATTTT,CASSQRDRGPDTQYF
TRBV5-4,once,TRBD2,TRBJ2-7,TGTGCCAGCAGTACCGGGACTAGCGCGTCCTACGAGCAGTACTTC,CASSTGTSASYEQYF
TRBV5-6,.,.,TRBJ2-1,TGTGCCAGCAGCTTGAGGGGGTATGAGCAGTTCTTC,CASSLRGYEQFF
TRBV5-4,.,TRBD2,TRBJ2-7,TGTGCCAGCAGGGGGGGGACTAGCGGGAGTCGCTCCTACGAGCAGTACTTC,CASRGGTSGSRSYEQYF
TRBV5-1,few,TRBD1,TRBJ1-1,TGCGCCAGCAGCAGGGACAGACCGGGGAACACTGAAGCTTTCTTT,CASSRDRPGNTEAFF
TRBV7-6,once,.,TRBJ2-2,TGTGCCAGCAGAACAGGGGGGGTCACCGGGGAGCTGTTTTTT,CASRTGGVTGELFF
TRBV28,.,.,TRBJ1-5,TGTGCCAGCAGTTTCCAACAGGGAGTCAATCAGCCCCAGCATTTT,CASSFQQGVNQPQHF
TRBV27,.,.,TRBJ1-2,TGTGCCAGCAGTTCCCCTGGGGCCGTTGGGGGCTACACCTTC,CASSSPGAVGGYTF
TRBV5-1,.,.,TRBJ2-3,TGCGCCACCACGACGGGGGTTGAGGCAGATACGCAGTATTTT,CATTTGVEADTQYF
TRBV5-1,once,TRBD2,TRBJ2-1,TGCGCCAGCAGCCCCACGGGACTAGCGTCCAATGAGCAGTTCTTC,CASSPTGLASNEQFF
TRBV6-6,.,.,TRBJ1-4,TGTGCCAGCAGACGACCGTCGGAGGATGAAAAACTGTTTTTT,CASRRPSEDEKLFF
TRBV4-1,.,.,TRBJ2-2,TGCGCCAGCAGCCAACCAGCGGCTTTGGCCGGGGAGCTGTTTTTT,CASSQPAALAGELFF
TRBV11-3,few,TRBD1,TRBJ2-2,TGTGCCAGCGCCGACAGGGTCGACACCGGGGAGCTGTTTTTT,CASADRVDTGELFF
TRBV6-5,few,TRBD2,TRBJ2-1,TGTGCCAGCAGTTACTCGGGCGGGAGCTCCTACAATGAGCAGTTCTTC,CASSYSGGSSYNEQFF
TRBV6-1,.,TRBD1,TRBJ1-2,TGTGCCAGCAGTGAAAGGGGAACAGGGGAGAGTGGCTACACCTTC,CASSERGTGESGYTF
TRBV7-2,.,TRBD1,TRBJ1-1,TGTGCCAGCAGCTTAGCCGGGACAGGGGCGGCTGAAGCTTTCTTT,CASSLAGTGAAEAFF
TRBV7-9,.,.,TRBJ1-5,TGTGCCAGCAGCTTAGGTCCGGGGTTCAATCAGCCCCAGCATTTT,CASSLGPGFNQPQHF
TRBV18,.,.,TRBJ2-1,TGTGCCAGCTCACCAGGGCTTACGTCCTACAATGAGCAGTTCTTC,CASSPGLTSYNEQFF
TRBV19,.,.,TRBJ2-7,TGTGCCAGTAGTGATTGGCAGCGGGCTAGCTCCTACGAGCAGTACTTC,CASSDWQRASSYEQYF
TRBV27,.,.,TRBJ2-5,TGTGCCAGCAGTACCAGACTAGGAGTTATGACCCAGTACTTC,CASSTRLGVMTQYF